This TCR beta chain was documented in a study of beta chain features in type 1 diabetes. For this clone: Its antigen is undetermined.

Sequencing targeted expressed TCRB transcripts, as all isolated RNA had been reverse transcribed. Produced via immunoSEQ multiplex PCR; TCRdb's table is partial and in-frame only. This sample has about 360,000 clones, with roughly 13% found just once. Study-wide results and limits: Type 1 diabetes patients showed a moderate but significant shortening of TCRB CDR3s in all four CD4+ subsets. In comparison with healthy donors, patients had naive, central memory and Treg TCRB repertoires that appeared more similar.

The sample comprised naive CD4+ T cells from blood. This clonotype was sampled from a woman aged 18-30 years with type 1 diabetes.

Here the CDR3 DNA reads TGTGCCAGCTCACCACGGCCCTCCTACGAGCAGTACTTC. This encodes CASSPRPSYEQYF. The J gene is TRBJ2-7, the V gene TRBV18; D unclear. CDR1 is KGHSH and CDR2 is LQKENI in the germline V gene. The V and J ends lost 1 base and 0 bases respectively, with 4 bases between them. The CDR3 length is 13 residues.